A selection of T cell receptor beta chains follows, all from one sample in a study of cytomegalovirus exposure and HLA in healthy donors. Repertoires were generated with immunoSEQ multiplex PCR, while TCRdb's copy carries only in-frame clones and drops some. The table has about 150,000 clones, around 80% seen once. Specimen: PBMCs. Receptor source: a man aged 30 to 45 in good health and CMV-seropositive. Both conserved end residues are part of each CDR3. A D gene is named only where the DNA matches it firmly. Expanded clones are given a class, and other clones once, few, many or no size at all.

CDR3aa	CDR3nt	v_gene	j_gene	abundance	d_gene
CASSGVSYEQYF	TGTGCCAGCTCAGGTGTCAGCTACGAGCAGTACTTC	TRBV18	TRBJ2-7	few	NA
CASSENILSNQPQHF	TGTGCCAGCAGTGAGAACATCCTTAGCAATCAGCCCCAGCATTTT	TRBV6-1	TRBJ1-5	few	NA
CASSLVGGTTNEKLFF	TGTGCCAGCAGCTTGGTCGGGGGAACAACTAATGAAAAACTGTTTTTT	TRBV5-8	TRBJ1-4	once	NA
CASSLGDRSYGYTF	TGCGCCAGCAGCTTGGGGGACAGGTCCTATGGCTACACCTTC	TRBV5-1	TRBJ1-2	NA	TRBD1
CASSLDRAGIYEQYF	TGTGCCAGCAGCTTAGATAGAGCGGGAATCTACGAGCAGTACTTC	TRBV11-3	TRBJ2-7	NA	TRBD2
CSVVSGDEGAEGYTF	TGCAGCGTTGTAAGTGGGGACGAGGGGGCAGAAGGCTACACCTTC	TRBV29-1	TRBJ1-2	NA	TRBD1
CASSPSSSSGGETQYF	TGTGCCAGCAGCCCCAGTAGTTCTAGCGGGGGGGAGACCCAGTACTTC	TRBV11-2	TRBJ2-5	NA	TRBD2
CASSLGRGSNQPQHF	TGTGCCAGCAGCTTGGGCAGGGGCTCTAATCAGCCCCAGCATTTT	TRBV7-9	TRBJ1-5	NA	NA
CASSYSMGQGLSYTF	TGTGCCAGCAGTTACTCGATGGGACAGGGTCTCAGCTACACCTTC	TRBV6-5	TRBJ1-2	NA	TRBD1
CASSPGETDTQYF	TGTGCCAGCAGTCCAGGGGAAACAGATACGCAGTATTTT	TRBV28	TRBJ2-3	medium-sized	NA
CASSWTGSDGELFF	TGTGCCAGTAGTTGGACAGGGTCGGACGGGGAGCTGTTTTTT	TRBV19	TRBJ2-2	NA	TRBD1
CASSRQGTSNQPQHF	TGTGCCAGCAGTCGACAGGGGACTAGCAATCAGCCCCAGCATTTT	TRBV28	TRBJ1-5	NA	TRBD1